This T cell receptor beta chain was captured by sequencing in a study of cytomegalovirus exposure and HLA in healthy donors. On this clone: Its cognate antigen is unknown.

Findings and caveats of the study: Analyzed later, most CMV-associated TCR beta chains appeared HLA-restricted. As immune exposure information, only CMV serostatus was available. Using a false discovery rate of 0.05, a later analysis showed that 15,000 to 20,000 TCR beta sequences were associated with HLA alleles. Presence/absence analyses supposed approximately even sequencing depth among donors.

J was trimmed by 3 bases and V by 4 bases; bases with no gene match: 6. The CDR3 totals 15 residues. Looked up from germline, CDR1 is SQVTM and CDR2 is ANQGSEA. PCR was performed using 60 Vbeta and 13 Jbeta primers. Assay: immunoSEQ multiplex PCR; the TCRdb copy retains only in-frame clones and omits some. The sample carries under 200,000 clones, roughly 80% recorded once. The chain employs TRBV29-1 and TRBJ1-4; 9 bases line up with TRBD1. The material sequenced was PBMCs. This sequence originates from a man in his fifties or sixties in good health and CMV-seronegative. CDR3 sequence reads: CSVGGTGTSNEKLFF. CDR3 nucleotide sequence: TGCAGCGTTGGAGGGACAGGGACTTCTAATGAAAAACTGTTTTTT.